Shown below are 32 T cell receptor beta chains from a single sample sequenced in a study of blood T cell repertoires in COVID-19 (dated by TCRdb to 2020 to 2022). The method was the immunoSEQ multiplex PCR assay. Here the immuneACCESS table is served through TCRdb, limited to in-frame sequences with V and J called. Missing clones are a known gap in these copies; in checked studies unresolved V genes cover under half, and the rest lacks a known reason. In all, the sample holds around 180,000 clones, and around 80% of those were seen once. The leading ten clones occupy under 8.5% of the sample. Sequenced material: peripheral blood. Every receptor here comes from a human donor in a cohort sampled during active COVID-19.

The chain uses TRBV19 and TRBJ1-1; D uncertain. There are 13 residues in the CDR3. Germline CDR1 is LNHDA and CDR2 is SQIVND (reference sequence). V lost 6 bases, J lost 1 base, and 9 bases lay in between. Written as DNA, the CDR3 is TGTGCCAGTAGCCCTTACGGGAACACTGAAGCTTTCTTT. Translated: CASSPYGNTEAFF.

The rearrangement links TRBV5-1 to TRBJ2-1; weak D call: TRBD2 (5 bases). From germline, CDR1 is SGHRS and CDR2 YFSETQ. The CDR3 is 14 residues long. The germline V and J ends were trimmed by 4 bases and 5 bases, with 13 bases remaining between them. CDR3 protein: CASSLTRPDNEQFF. The CDR3, as DNA: TGCGCCAGCAGCCTCACTAGGCCCGACAATGAGCAGTTCTTC.

This chain links TRBV18 with TRBJ1-3; perhaps TRBD1 as D (5 bases). From germline, CDR1 is KGHSH and CDR2 LQKENI. With 5 bases removed from V and 0 bases from J, the gap between germline ends came to 11 bases. The CDR3 covers 15 residues. The CDR3 DNA is TGTGCCAGCTCAGCTTCAGGGTACTCTGGAAACACCATATATTTT. The encoded protein is CASSASGYSGNTIYF.

The chain has TRBV6-5 and TRBJ2-3, with 12 bases lining up with TRBD2. This CDR3 is 14 amino acids long. The trim removed 6 bases at V and 4 bases at J, leaving 2 bases unmatched. Germline V lookup: CDR1 MNHEY, CDR2 SVGAGI. Here the CDR3 DNA reads TGTGCCAGCAGCGGACTAGCGGGGTCAGATACGCAGTATTTT. Protein sequence: CASSGLAGSDTQYF.

V gene TRBV9 combines with J gene TRBJ2-1, with 7 bases that match TRBD1. The CDR3 length is 17 residues. CDR1 is SGDLS and CDR2 is YYNGEE in the germline V gene. With 4 bases clipped from V and 0 bases from J, the junction kept 10 bases outside the gene matches. CDR3 region: CASSSRRDSLSYNEQFF. Here the CDR3 DNA reads TGTGCCAGCAGCTCCCGACGGGACAGCCTCTCCTACAATGAGCAGTTCTTC.

This chain joins TRBV5-1 and TRBJ2-7; TRBD1 is a possible D gene (5 bases). V lost 4 bases to trimming and J lost 7 bases, with 21 bases between them. The CDR3 spans 15 residues. CDR1 and CDR2 (germline): SGHRS, YFSETQ. This chain's CDR3 is CASSGAETAFREQYF. DNA of the CDR3: TGCGCCAGCAGCGGGGCCGAGACAGCGTTTCGGGAGCAGTACTTC.

This clone was seen just once. The CDR3 is CASSYVLQGVRLSPLHF. The DNA for the CDR3 is TGTGCCAGCAGTTACGTTCTCCAGGGGGTGCGACTTTCCCCCCTCCACTTT. V and J are TRBV6-2 or TRBV6-3 and TRBJ1-6; 7 positions match TRBD1. Trimming cost V 2 bases and J 13 bases; bases outside gene matches: 17. The CDR3 consists of 17 residues. Germline V lookup: CDR1 MNHEY, CDR2 SVGEGT.

This rearrangement joins TRBV6-5 to TRBJ1-1; TRBD1 matches at 8 bases. Germline V gene sequence: CDR1 MNHEY, CDR2 SVGAGI. The CDR3 contains 15 residues. The trim removed 8 bases at V and 1 base at J, leaving 9 bases unmatched. CDR3 loop: CASSIRDRPNTEAFF. For the CDR3, the DNA is TGTGCCAGCTCCATCAGGGACAGGCCGAACACTGAAGCTTTCTTT.

The chain has TRBV10-1 and TRBJ2-1, with 8 bases that match TRBD2. V trimming: 0 bases; J trimming: 7 bases; junction bases outside the gene matches: 5. CDR3 size: 15 residues. CDR1 and CDR2 (germline): WNHNN, SYGVQD (reference sequence). CDR3 sequence (DNA): TGCGCCAGCAGTGAGTCGACGGGGGGGCGTAATGAGCAGTTCTTC. It yields the protein CASSESTGGRNEQFF.

This chain joins TRBV9 and TRBJ1-1; D is unresolved. CDR3 length: 13 residues. Trimming took off 4 bases at V and 5 bases at J, with 12 bases between the two ends. Germline values: CDR1 SGDLS, CDR2 YYNGEE. The CDR3 sequence is CASSLGTFTEAFF. The DNA for the CDR3 is TGTGCCAGCAGCCTTGGTACTTTTACTGAAGCTTTCTTT.

This rearrangement joins TRBV19 to TRBJ2-4, with D hard to call. Trimming left V 5 bases short and J 8 bases short, with 10 bases between. The CDR3 spans 12 residues. Per the germline V gene, CDR1 is LNHDA and CDR2 is SQIVND (reference sequence). The CDR3 reads CASSPARDIQYF. Here the CDR3 DNA reads TGTGCCAGTAGTCCCGCTCGGGACATTCAGTACTTC.

The chain links TRBV12-3 or TRBV12-4 to TRBJ2-7; D is unclear. Trimming took 1 base from V and 4 from J, leaving 8 bases between them. The CDR3 is 13 amino acids. The CDR3 loop reads CASSLGSAYEQYF. The CDR3 DNA reads as TGTGCCAGCAGTTTAGGCAGCGCATACGAGCAGTACTTC.

The V gene is TRBV9, the J gene TRBJ1-2; D is possibly TRBD1 (5 bases). The CDR3 is 13 residues long. The ends were cut back, 3 bases at V and 4 bases at J, with 10 bases in the middle. The germline gives CDR1 SGDLS, CDR2 YYNGEE. For the CDR3, the DNA is TGTGCCAGCAGCGGCCCCGGGGGCTATGGCTACACCTTC. The encoded protein is CASSGPGGYGYTF. Variable domain in full (rest from reference TRBV9 and TRBJ1-2): DSGVTQTPKHLITATGQRVTLRCSPRSGDLSVYWYQQSLDQGLQFLIQYYNGEERAKGNILERFSAQQFPDLHSELNLSSLELGDSALYFCASSGPGGYGYTFGSGTRLTVV.

CDR3 protein: CASSLDGRNTIYF. CDR3 bases: TGTGCCAGCAGCTTGGACGGGAGAAACACCATATATTTT. The chain is built from TRBV5-6 and TRBJ1-3; no firm D call. CDR1 is SGHDT and CDR2 is YYEEEE in the germline V gene. Trimming cost V 0 bases and J 5 bases, with 6 bases left between them. The CDR3 runs to 13 residues. Full variable domain (missing parts from reference TRBV5-6 and TRBJ1-3): DAGVTQSPTHLIKTRGQQVTLRCSPKSGHDTVSWYQQALGQGPQFIFQYYEEEERQRGNFPDRFSGHQFPNYSSELNVNALLLGDSALYLCASSLDGRNTIYFGEGSWLTVV.

CDR3 DNA sequence: TGTGCCACCAGCAGAGATCGCCAGTATGGCTACACCTTC. This translates into CATSRDRQYGYTF. V usage is TRBV15 and J usage is TRBJ1-2, with no clear D. The germline gives CDR1 LNHNV, CDR2 YYDKDF (reference sequence). This CDR3 region has 13 residues. Trimming pared 0 bases from V and 5 bases from J, leaving 7 bases between.

This chain links TRBV9 with TRBJ2-1; 9 nucleotides match TRBD2. With V trimmed by 3 bases and J by 9 bases, 10 bases remained unmatched. The CDR3 runs to 15 residues. The germline CDR1 and CDR2 sequences are SGDLS and YYNGEE. The CDR3 is CASSGLSGGDGEQFF. CDR3 DNA sequence: TGTGCCAGCAGCGGCCTTAGCGGGGGCGACGGTGAGCAGTTCTTC.

The chain joins TRBV5-1 to TRBJ2-1; tentative D call: TRBD1 (6 bases). The V gene's germline CDR1 is SGHRS and CDR2 YFSETQ. The CDR3 loop spans 15 amino acids. Trimming shortened V by 0 bases and J by 8 bases, and 15 bases separated the two germline ends. CDR3 in amino acids: CASSLGQGSGDEQFF. In DNA form, the CDR3 reads TGCGCCAGCAGCTTGGGCCAGGGGTCCGGCGATGAGCAGTTCTTC.

The chain joins TRBV9 to TRBJ2-1, with a weak D call TRBD2 (5 bases). This CDR3 comprises 15 residues. Germline loops: CDR1 SGDLS, CDR2 YYNGEE. V was cut by 0 bases and J by 15 bases, with 22 bases left in between. The CDR3 region is CASSVEARADGVGFF. The CDR3 nucleotides read TGTGCCAGCAGCGTAGAAGCGAGGGCGGACGGAGTGGGGTTCTTC.

This clone was counted only a few times. This chain connects TRBV6-1 to TRBJ1-6, with a possible D match to TRBD1 (5 bases). This CDR3 contains 14 residues. Germline-derived CDR1 and CDR2 are MNHNS and SASEGT. The V end was cut by 2 bases, the J end by 7 bases, with 9 bases between. CDR3 sequence (DNA): TGTGCCAGCAGTGAAAAGGGGAACAATTCACCCCTCCACTTT. Protein product: CASSEKGNNSPLHF.

V is TRBV4-1 and J is TRBJ1-5; a weak D match, TRBD1 (6 bases). CDR3 length: 15 amino acids. Trimming removed 6 bases at V and 7 bases at J, with 19 bases between. Per the germline V gene, CDR1 is MGHRA and CDR2 is YSYEKL. Here the CDR3 DNA reads TGCGCCAGCAGTCCCTATGGGGGGGCGGGACAGCCCCAGCATTTT. Translating gives CASSPYGGAGQPQHF.

This clone was seen a few times. The V and J genes are TRBV5-4 and TRBJ1-2; D is uncertain. Germline-derived CDR1 and CDR2 are SGHNT and YYREEE (reference sequence). This CDR3 has 14 residues. Trimming stripped 3 bases from V and 0 bases from J, with 9 bases between. CDR3 sequence (DNA): TGTGCCAGCAGCTGGAAGGAGTCTAACTATGGCTACACCTTC. Its protein is CASSWKESNYGYTF.

V gene TRBV9 combines with J gene TRBJ2-1; 9 nucleotides line up with TRBD1. CDR3 length: 18 amino acids. Trimming removed 4 bases from V and 2 bases from J; junction bases left unmatched: 13. From germline, CDR1 is SGDLS and CDR2 YYNGEE. Written as DNA, the CDR3 is TGTGCCAGCAGCCCATATCTCCGGACAGGGGAGCCCTACAATGAGCAGTTCTTC. It yields the protein CASSPYLRTGEPYNEQFF. Full variable domain (rest looked up from reference TRBV9 and TRBJ2-1): DSGVTQTPKHLITATGQRVTLRCSPRSGDLSVYWYQQSLDQGLQFLIQYYNGEERAKGNILERFSAQQFPDLHSELNLSSLELGDSALYFCASSPYLRTGEPYNEQFFGPGTRLTVL.

The chain joins TRBV27 to TRBJ1-6, with 9 bases fitting TRBD1. Germline V gene sequence: CDR1 MNHEY, CDR2 SMNVEV (reference sequence). The CDR3 has 15 residues. V lost 5 bases and J lost 9; bases outside the gene matches: 8. The CDR3 coding sequence is TGTGCCAGCAGTCTCGCGAGGGACAGGGCTTCACCCCTCCACTTT. It codes for CASSLARDRASPLHF.

The V and J genes are TRBV19 and TRBJ2-1; the D is unclear. Deletions cut 8 bases from V and 9 bases from J, with 11 bases between. CDR3 size: 11 residues. Germline-derived CDR1 and CDR2 are LNHDA and SQIVND (reference sequence). CDR3 residues: CASRYGVEQFF. Written as DNA, the CDR3 is TGTGCCAGTCGGTACGGAGTTGAGCAGTTCTTC.

The CDR3 loop is CASNPGPNYGYTF. CDR3 DNA sequence: TGTGCCAGTAATCCAGGGCCTAACTATGGCTACACCTTC. The chain uses TRBV19 and TRBJ1-2; weak D call: TRBD1 (5 bases). Germline V CDR1 and CDR2: LNHDA, SQIVND (reference sequence). V was clipped by 7 bases and J by 0 bases, with 9 bases between them. The CDR3 spans 13 residues.

The CDR3 loop is CASSYSEGVGAFF. CDR3 sequence (DNA): TGTGCCAGCAGTTACTCTGAGGGAGTAGGAGCTTTCTTT. The chain links TRBV6-5 to TRBJ1-1; D is unclear. The germline CDR1 and CDR2 sequences are MNHEY and SVGAGI. This CDR3 has 13 amino acids. Trimming took off 0 bases at V and 10 bases at J, with 12 bases between the two ends.

V usage is TRBV7-9 and J usage is TRBJ2-6, with 8 bases matching TRBD2. With V trimmed by 5 bases and J by 0 bases, 9 bases remained unmatched. The CDR3 has 18 residues. From germline, CDR1 is SEHNR and CDR2 FQNEAQ (reference sequence). The CDR3, as DNA: TGTGCCAGCAGCACGGGGCGGGGGGCTCGCTCTGGGGCCAACGTCCTGACTTTC. Its protein is CASSTGRGARSGANVLTF.

The table lists this clone with a count of one. The chain combines TRBV7-9 with TRBJ2-1; maybe TRBD2 (7 bases). The CDR3 sequence is 15 residues long. CDR1 is SEHNR and CDR2 is FQNEAQ in the germline V gene (reference sequence). Deletions cut 5 bases from V and 7 bases from J, with 18 bases between. For the CDR3, the DNA is TGTGCCAGCAGCCCGCGGGGGCGGGGGACAAATGAGCAGTTCTTC. Translated, it gives CASSPRGRGTNEQFF.

The rearrangement links TRBV5-5 to TRBJ1-1, with no clear D. The CDR3 runs to 15 residues. The V end lost 5 bases, the J end lost 3 bases, and 17 bases lay between the germline ends. Germline V gene data show CDR1 as SGHKS and CDR2 as YYEKEE (reference sequence). The CDR3 protein is CASRHTELTYTEAFF. In nucleotides, the CDR3 is TGTGCCAGCAGACACACGGAGCTAACCTACACTGAAGCTTTCTTT. Looking up the rest from reference TRBV5-5 and TRBJ1-1 gives the full variable domain: DAGVTQSPTHLIKTRGQQVTLRCSPISGHKSVSWYQQVLGQGPQFIFQYYEKEERGRGNFPDRFSARQFPNYSSELNVNALLLGDSALYLCASRHTELTYTEAFFGQGTRLTVV.

This sequence joins TRBV9 and TRBJ2-2; TRBD1 is a possible D gene (5 bases). Germline CDR1 SGDLS, CDR2 YYNGEE. This CDR3 has 15 residues. V lost 4 bases and J 3 bases, leaving 13 bases between the germline ends. CDR3 residues: CASSPQGSDTGELFF. The CDR3 DNA reads as TGTGCCAGCAGCCCCCAGGGTTCGGACACCGGGGAGCTGTTTTTT.

CDR3 bases: TGTGCCAGCAGCCAGCCGGACAGGGCCTACTTC. This codes for CASSQPDRAYF. The genes are TRBV2 and TRBJ2-7; 8 positions agree with TRBD1. V lost 6 bases, J lost 13 bases, and 8 bases stayed unmatched. Germline V gene sequence: CDR1 SNHLY, CDR2 FYNNEI. This CDR3 contains 11 residues. The complete variable domain, with remaining parts taken from reference TRBV2 and TRBJ2-7, reads EPEVTQTPSHQVTQMGQEVILRCVPISNHLYFYWYRQILGQKVEFLVSFYNNEISEKSEIFDDQFSVERPDGSNFTLKIRSTKLEDSAMYFCASSQPDRAYFGPGTRLTVT.

This clone was seen just once. CDR3 protein: CASSPGDRGETQYF. CDR3 DNA sequence: TGTGCCAGCTCACCAGGTGATAGGGGAGAGACCCAGTACTTC. This sequence joins TRBV18 and TRBJ2-5; a possible D gene is TRBD1 (5 bases). The CDR3 runs to 14 residues. V was cut by 2 bases and J by 4 bases, with 11 bases left in between. Germline V CDR1 and CDR2: KGHSH, LQKENI.